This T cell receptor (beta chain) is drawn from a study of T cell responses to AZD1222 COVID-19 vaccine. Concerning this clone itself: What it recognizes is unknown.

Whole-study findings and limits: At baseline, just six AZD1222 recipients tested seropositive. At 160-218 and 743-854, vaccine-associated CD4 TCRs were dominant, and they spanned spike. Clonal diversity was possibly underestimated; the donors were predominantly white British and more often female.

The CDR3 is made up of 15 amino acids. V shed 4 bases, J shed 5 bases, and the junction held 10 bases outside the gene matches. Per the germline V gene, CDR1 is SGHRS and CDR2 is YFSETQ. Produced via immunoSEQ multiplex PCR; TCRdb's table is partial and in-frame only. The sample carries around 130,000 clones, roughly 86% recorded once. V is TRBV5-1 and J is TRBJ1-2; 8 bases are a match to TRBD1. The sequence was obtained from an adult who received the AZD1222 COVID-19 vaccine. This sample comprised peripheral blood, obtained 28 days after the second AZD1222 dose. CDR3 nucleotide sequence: TGCGCCAGCAGCCTTCAGACAGGGGTCTCATATGGCTACACCTTC. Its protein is CASSLQTGVSYGYTF.